This T cell receptor beta chain was captured by sequencing in a study of CD8 T cells in ankylosing spondylitis. Study-wide points: Ankylosing spondylitis blood seemed to carry a telltale TCR beta motif made of fewer than 10 highly homologous variants.

This clonotype was seen ten or more times. No antigen is known for it. Germline assignment: CDR1 SGHTA and CDR2 FQGNSA. The CDR3 is 13 residues long. V was trimmed by 5 bases and J by 3 bases, leaving 8 bases between them. TCRdb fed the 5' RACE reads into MiXCR, producing one record per CDR3 protein. The sample lists some 840,000 distinct CDR3 sequences, roughly 10% occurring once. The V call is TRBV7-2, the J call TRBJ2-1; possibly TRBD2 for D (6 bases). Sequenced input: blood, either unsorted or a sorted T cell fraction (not recorded which). This TCR derives from a male donor with ankylosing spondylitis. In DNA, the CDR3 is TGTGCCAGCAGCCCGACTAGCTACAATGAGCAGTTCTTC. Translated: CASSPTSYNEQFF.